The 32 T cell receptor beta chains below were found in one sample sequenced in a study of blood T cells in healthy people across ages. A sample-barcoded 5' primer and a J-beta primer mix were used in a second PCR of roughly 6 to 12 cycles. TCRdb itself ran the 5' RACE reads through MiXCR, one entry per CDR3 protein. The table lists about 2 million distinct CDR3 sequences, approximately 50% of them singletons. The sequencing sample was made of blood. These receptors all stem from a woman aged 35 to 49 in good health.

This clonotype was found a few times. This sequence joins TRBV6-1 and TRBJ2-3, with 12 bases identical to TRBD2. Unmatched junction bases numbered 5, after V lost 5 bases and J lost 2 bases. The germline V gene encodes CDR1 MNHNS and CDR2 SASEGT. CDR3 size: 16 residues. The CDR3 DNA reads TGTGCCAGCAGTTTCGGACTAGCGGGGACCACAGATACGCAGTATTTT. Its translation is CASSFGLAGTTDTQYF.

This clonotype was counted ten times or more. One base away lies a much larger clone, so this may be a sequencing read error. The chain links TRBV4-2 to TRBJ1-2; D ambiguous. The germline V and J ends were trimmed by 5 bases and 8 bases, with 18 bases remaining between them. Germline-derived CDR1 and CDR2 are LGHNA and YNFKEQ. The CDR3 loop spans 14 amino acids. The CDR3 spells CASSAVEAARGYTF. Written as DNA, the CDR3 is TGTGCCAGCAGCGCAGTAGAGGCTGCGAGGGGCTACACCTTC.

This clonotype was seen more than once but under ten times. The chain links TRBV20-1 to TRBJ2-1; possibly TRBD1 for D (6 bases). The germline V gene has CDR1 DFQATT and CDR2 SNEGSKA (reference sequence). Trimming shortened V by 8 bases and J by 4 bases, and 21 bases separated the two germline ends. This CDR3 has 15 residues. The chain's CDR3 is CSTQGGRGAYNEQFF. In DNA, the CDR3 is TGCAGTACACAAGGGGGTCGGGGCGCTTACAATGAGCAGTTCTTC.

V is TRBV12-3 or TRBV12-4 and J is TRBJ1-4; TRBD1 might be the D (6 bases). The CDR3 spans 19 residues. V lost 1 base and J 0 bases, leaving 18 bases between the germline ends. The CDR3 region is CASSLDVRVRGSTNEKLFF. The CDR3 DNA sequence: TGTGCCAGCAGTTTAGATGTTAGGGTCAGGGGATCAACTAATGAAAAACTGTTTTTT.

This chain links TRBV9 with TRBJ1-6; 8 bases fit TRBD1. The V gene end was trimmed by 0 bases and the J gene end by 10 bases; junction bases not matched to a gene: 18. The germline gives CDR1 SGDLS, CDR2 YYNGEE. The CDR3 extends over 19 amino acids. The CDR3 bases are TGTGCCAGCAGCGTAGACAGGGGGGAGAACAGGGCCGCGGGATCACCCCTCCACTTT. Translation gives CASSVDRGENRAAGSPLHF.

The V call is TRBV15, the J call TRBJ2-1, with 14 bases matching TRBD2. CDR3 length equals 14 residues. V trimming: 8 bases; J trimming: 8 bases; junction bases outside the gene matches: 5. Germline values: CDR1 LNHNV, CDR2 YYDKDF (reference sequence). The CDR3 bases are TGTGCCACCGCGACTAGCGGGGGGGCCGATGAGCAGTTCTTC. It specifies CATATSGGADEQFF.

This clonotype has more than one count but fewer than ten. The chain employs TRBV7-9 and TRBJ2-5; TRBD2 matches at 11 bases. Per germline, CDR1 SEHNR and CDR2 FQNEAQ (reference sequence). This CDR3 comprises 16 residues. The V segment lost 4 bases and the J segment 1 base; nucleotides outside the gene matches: 5. CDR3 in amino acids: CASSYLAGGFQETQYF. CDR3 bases: TGTGCCAGCAGCTACCTAGCGGGGGGCTTCCAAGAGACCCAGTACTTC.

There are a few counts of this clonotype. The chain employs TRBV28 and TRBJ2-5; possible D gene TRBD1, 6 bases. CDR1 is MDHEN and CDR2 is SYDVKM in the germline V gene. V gave up 3 bases and J gave up 4 bases, with 15 bases separating them. The CDR3 covers 15 residues. The DNA of the CDR3 is TGTGCCAGCAGTTTTTCAGGGGTCGTGACAGAGACCCAGTACTTC. It specifies CASSFSGVVTETQYF.

This clonotype showed up just a few times. The chain is built from TRBV6-5 and TRBJ2-3; the D gene is possibly TRBD2 (5 bases). The CDR3 loop spans 17 amino acids. The V gene lost 0 bases and the J gene lost 4 bases, with 17 bases spanning the gap. Germline V lookup: CDR1 MNHEY, CDR2 SVGAGI. The CDR3 spells CASSYSRPTRVADTQYF. CDR3 nucleotides: TGTGCCAGCAGTTACTCCCGACCCACTAGGGTCGCAGATACGCAGTATTTT.

This clonotype came up a few times. The CDR3 here is CATSRAGTGNYGYTF. The CDR3 DNA is TGTGCCACCAGCAGAGCCGGGACAGGCAACTATGGCTACACCTTC. The rearrangement joins TRBV15 to TRBJ1-2; the match to TRBD1 covers 8 bases. Trimming took 1 base from V and 2 from J; bases not matched to a gene: 3. This CDR3 comprises 15 residues. Germline values: CDR1 LNHNV, CDR2 YYDKDF (reference sequence).

The chain has TRBV5-1 and TRBJ2-7; 11 bases are shared with TRBD1. Trimming removed 3 bases from V and 5 bases from J; junction bases left unmatched: 7. The CDR3 sequence is 15 residues long. Germline CDR1 SGHRS, CDR2 YFSETQ. CDR3 sequence reads: CASSSRTGGPHEQYF. CDR3 DNA: TGCGCCAGCAGCTCAAGGACAGGGGGCCCCCACGAGCAGTACTTC.

The chain links TRBV27 to TRBJ1-2, with TRBD1 identical over 8 bases. This CDR3 contains 15 residues. The germline gives CDR1 MNHEY, CDR2 SMNVEV (reference sequence). V was clipped by 5 bases and J by 6 bases; unmatched bases: 11. The CDR3 region has the DNA TGTGCCAGCAGTCCCGGGACAGGCACAACGAATGGCTACACCTTC. This sequence encodes CASSPGTGTTNGYTF.

The sample holds one count of this clonotype. The chain couples TRBV4-2 to TRBJ1-2; maybe TRBD1 (5 bases). The germline gives CDR1 LGHNA, CDR2 YNFKEQ. The CDR3 totals 16 residues. V was pared by 0 bases and J by 1 base, with 12 bases between. CDR3 amino acids: CASSQERQTNNYGYTF. The CDR3 region has the DNA TGTGCCAGCAGCCAAGAACGACAGACAAATAACTATGGCTACACCTTC.

V is TRBV25-1 and J is TRBJ2-3; D is unclear. Trimming left V 4 bases short and J 4 bases short, with 12 bases between. Germline V CDR1 and CDR2: MGHDK, SYGVNS. The CDR3 is 14 residues long. In DNA, the CDR3 is TGTGCCAGCAGTGGGTCCTTCGGGTCAGATACGCAGTATTTT. Amino acid sequence: CASSGSFGSDTQYF. Filled out from reference TRBV25-1 and TRBJ2-3, the complete variable domain reads EADIYQTPRYLVIGTGKKITLECSQTMGHDKMYWYQQDPGMELHLIHYSYGVNSTEKGDLSSESTVSRIRTEHFPLTLESARPSHTSQYLCASSGSFGSDTQYFGPGTRLTVL.

The chain couples TRBV4-3 to TRBJ2-1; 10 positions match TRBD1. The V and J ends lost 0 bases and 5 bases, in that order; junction bases with no gene match: 7. The CDR3 is 17 amino acids. Germline loops: CDR1 LGHNA, CDR2 YSLEER. The CDR3 here is CASSQESGQGPNNEQFF. CDR3 coding DNA: TGCGCCAGCAGCCAAGAATCGGGACAGGGGCCGAACAATGAGCAGTTCTTC.

The rearrangement links TRBV7-2 to TRBJ1-3; D ambiguous. From germline, CDR1 is SGHTA and CDR2 FQGNSA. V was clipped by 1 base and J by 4 bases, with 5 bases between them. The CDR3 loop spans 13 amino acids. CDR3 sequence reads: CASSLGGGNTIYF. The CDR3 bases are TGTGCCAGCAGCTTAGGCGGGGGAAACACCATATATTTT.

This clonotype was counted only a few times. The V call is TRBV20-1, the J call TRBJ2-5; TRBD1 matches at 9 bases. Germline lookup yields CDR1 DFQATT and CDR2 SNEGSKA (reference sequence). V shed 5 bases and J 2 bases; nucleotides not matched to a gene: 6. This CDR3 is built from 14 residues. CDR3 in amino acids: CSAPGQGPQETQYF. Here the CDR3 DNA reads TGCAGTGCTCCCGGACAGGGGCCACAAGAGACCCAGTACTTC.

The chain combines TRBV7-9 with TRBJ2-5, with 8 nucleotides matching TRBD1. CDR1 and CDR2 (germline): SEHNR, FQNEAQ (reference sequence). V was clipped by 5 bases and J by 11 bases; unmatched bases: 19. The CDR3 consists of 16 residues. The CDR3 spells CASSDSGTGLSNEQYF. In nucleotides, the CDR3 is TGTGCCAGCAGCGATTCCGGGACAGGACTGAGCAATGAGCAGTACTTC.

The V and J genes are TRBV20-1 and TRBJ2-7, with D perhaps matching TRBD1 or TRBD2 (5 bases each). CDR3 length equals 15 residues. Germline V gives CDR1 DFQATT, CDR2 SNEGSKA (reference sequence). V lost 2 bases and J 0 bases, leaving 14 bases between the germline ends. CDR3 region: CSARSLGVGSYEQYF. The CDR3 DNA sequence: TGCAGTGCTAGATCCTTGGGGGTAGGCTCCTACGAGCAGTACTTC.

CDR3 sequence: CASSKAQKRGGEQYF. CDR3 sequence (DNA): TGTGCCAGCAGCAAAGCCCAGAAGAGGGGGGGCGAGCAGTACTTC. This chain links TRBV21-1 with TRBJ2-7; the D call TRBD1 from the table was never checked on the DNA. TRBV21-1 has pseudogene status. The CDR3 sequence is 15 residues long.

This clonotype was seen a handful of times. The chain uses TRBV7-2 and TRBJ2-5; D call uncertain. In germline, CDR1 is SGHTA, CDR2 FQGNSA. Trimming cost V 3 bases and J 5 bases, with 10 bases left between them. This CDR3 has 13 residues. The CDR3 sequence: CASSFRREETQYF. CDR3 nucleotide sequence: TGTGCCAGCAGCTTCCGGCGTGAGGAGACCCAGTACTTC.

This clonotype was observed many times. The rearrangement joins TRBV10-3 to TRBJ2-3, with D tentatively TRBD2 (5 bases). V lost 0 bases to trimming and J lost 0 bases, with 7 bases between them. This CDR3 contains 15 residues. CDR1 and CDR2 (germline): ENHRY, SYGVKD. The CDR3 is CAISESGVSTDTQYF. As DNA, the CDR3 is TGTGCCATCAGTGAGTCCGGGGTTAGCACAGATACGCAGTATTTT.

V is TRBV12-3 or TRBV12-4 and J is TRBJ2-5, with a weak D call TRBD1 (5 bases). The J call is uncertain, as TRBJ2-1 better fits the DNA end. The length of the CDR3 is 15 residues. The CDR3 loop is CASGDGAPSQETQFF. The CDR3 region has the DNA TGTGCCAGCGGGGATGGGGCCCCCTCGCAAGAGACCCAGTTCTTC.

The genes are TRBV3-1 and TRBJ1-6, with TRBD1 matching 8 bases. Germline assignment: CDR1 LGHDT and CDR2 YNNKEL (reference sequence). V shed 1 base, J shed 7 bases, and the junction held 6 bases outside the gene matches. This CDR3 spans 16 amino acids. The CDR3 spells CASSQAGGAGNSPLHF. The DNA of the CDR3 is TGTGCCAGCAGCCAAGCAGGGGGCGCGGGGAATTCACCCCTCCACTTT.

In this sample, this clonotype turned up a few times. The rearrangement uses TRBV4-1 and TRBJ2-7; 8 bases match TRBD2. V dropped 1 base and J dropped 1; count of bases not matched to a gene: 3. Germline CDR1 reads MGHRA; CDR2 reads YSYEKL. This CDR3 is built from 15 residues. The CDR3 coding sequence is TGCGCCAGCAGCCAAGCGGGGGGGATTTCCTACGAGCAGTACTTC. Its protein product is CASSQAGGISYEQYF.

This clonotype came up once. CDR3 amino acids: CASSRSVPSDYNEQFF. The CDR3 DNA sequence: TGCGCCAGCAGCCGTTCCGTTCCGTCGGATTACAATGAGCAGTTCTTC. This chain links TRBV23-1 with TRBJ2-1; D remains ambiguous. TRBV23-1 is treated as an ORF (open reading frame) with a function not yet certain. The V end lost 6 bases, the J end lost 4 bases, and 19 bases lay between the germline ends. The CDR3 has 16 residues.

This clonotype appeared a few times. The J gene is TRBJ2-7, the V gene TRBV4-1; D possibly corresponds to TRBD1 (5 bases). Germline V gene data show CDR1 as MGHRA and CDR2 as YSYEKL. This CDR3 is 17 amino acids long. Trimming removed 0 bases from V and 2 bases from J, with 17 bases in between. In nucleotides, the CDR3 is TGCGCCAGCAGCCAAGATCCGGTAGGGGATGGGGCCTACGAGCAGTACTTC. Translation: CASSQDPVGDGAYEQYF.

The CDR3 DNA reads TGTGCCAGCAGCTTAGCGGCGGCAGGGGGAGAGACCCAGTACTTC. Encoded protein: CASSLAAAGGETQYF. This chain uses TRBV7-2 with TRBJ2-5, with 7 nucleotides matching TRBD1. This CDR3 region has 15 residues. The trim removed 0 bases at V and 4 bases at J, leaving 5 bases unmatched. Per the germline V gene, CDR1 is SGHTA and CDR2 is FQGNSA.

This clonotype was counted between two and nine times. This rearrangement joins TRBV5-1 to TRBJ1-2; D call uncertain. There are 15 residues in the CDR3. Trimming pared 0 bases from V and 4 bases from J, leaving 13 bases between. The germline V gene has CDR1 SGHRS and CDR2 YFSETQ. The CDR3 spells CASSLEYSGGYGYTF. The CDR3 bases are TGCGCCAGCAGCTTGGAGTACAGCGGAGGCTATGGCTACACCTTC.

This chain uses TRBV4-3 with TRBJ1-2; 7 bases agree with TRBD1. The germline gives CDR1 LGHNA, CDR2 YSLEER. This CDR3 has 18 amino acids. The V gene end was trimmed by 0 bases and the J gene end by 4 bases; junction bases not matched to a gene: 14. The CDR3 region has the DNA TGCGCCAGCAGCCAAGAAGGCTACGGGGGACAGCCCTCCTATGGCTACACCTTC. Protein: CASSQEGYGGQPSYGYTF.

The rearrangement joins TRBV9 to TRBJ2-1, with D maybe TRBD2 (6 bases). Trimming cost V 0 bases and J 4 bases, with 8 bases left between them. The CDR3 runs 14 residues. CDR1 and CDR2 from the germline V gene are SGDLS and YYNGEE. The CDR3 here is CASSVGTIYNEQFF. The CDR3 nucleotides are TGTGCCAGCAGCGTAGGGACTATATACAATGAGCAGTTCTTC.

This chain joins TRBV4-1 and TRBJ2-5; D might be TRBD2 (5 bases). The V end lost 0 bases, the J end lost 9 bases, and 17 bases lay between the germline ends. The CDR3 contains 15 residues. CDR1 and CDR2 (germline): MGHRA, YSYEKL. CDR3 region: CASSQEGLAHRAQYF. CDR3 coding DNA: TGCGCCAGCAGCCAAGAAGGGCTAGCCCATAGGGCCCAGTACTTC.